This passage covers 6 T cell receptor beta chains from one sample sequenced in a study of Graves' ophthalmopathy and Graves' hyperthyroidism. The authors amplified TCR beta CDR3 regions from RNA transcripts. RT-PCR in the first round used HTBI primers; a second-round multiplex PCR followed. TCRdb passed the multiplex PCR reads through MiXCR, listing each CDR3 protein once. Among 350,000 to 400,000 distinct CDR3 sequences listed, 15% to 20% were seen once. The sequenced sample consisted of peripheral blood. The source of these receptors is a woman aged 18 to 35 with Graves' ophthalmopathy.

This clonotype was seen many times. The rearrangement links TRBV30 to TRBJ2-7; 8 bases agree with TRBD1. The CDR3 loop spans 13 amino acids. Losses at the gene ends were 7 bases for V and 0 bases for J; bases not matched to a gene: 5. Germline V gene data show CDR1 as GTSNPN and CDR2 as SVGIG (reference sequence). The CDR3 sequence: CAFLTGASYEQYF. The CDR3 DNA reads TGTGCCTTCCTGACAGGGGCCTCCTACGAGCAGTACTTC. Supplemented by reference TRBV30 and TRBJ2-7, the full variable domain reads SQTIHQWPATLVQPVGSPLSLECTVEGTSNPNLYWYRQAAGRGLQLLFYSVGIGQISSEVPQNLSASRPQDRQFILSSKKLLLSDSGFYLCAFLTGASYEQYFGPGTRLTVT.

This clonotype was detected many times. V is TRBV27 and J is TRBJ2-7; tentative D call: TRBD2 (6 bases). V was pared by 5 bases and J by 2 bases, with 16 bases between. The length of the CDR3 is 15 residues. The germline V gene encodes CDR1 MNHEY and CDR2 SMNVEV (reference sequence). The CDR3 reads CASSLDRDSAYEQYF. The DNA for the CDR3 is TGTGCCAGCAGTCTTGACCGGGACTCGGCCTACGAGCAGTACTTC.

This clonotype occurred once. CDR3 in DNA: TGCGCCAGCAGCCAACCAGGGGAACAGAACTATGGCTACACCTTC. Encoded protein: CASSQPGEQNYGYTF. The chain joins TRBV4-1 to TRBJ1-2, with D perhaps matching TRBD1 (6 bases). This CDR3 has 15 residues. The germline V and J ends were trimmed by 2 bases and 2 bases, with 12 bases remaining between them. The germline V gene has CDR1 MGHRA and CDR2 YSYEKL.

This clonotype appeared many times. The chain links TRBV14 to TRBJ2-7, with 9 bases fitting TRBD2. The CDR3 spans 16 residues. The V and J ends lost 5 bases and 1 base, in that order; junction bases with no gene match: 9. Germline CDR1 is SGHDN and CDR2 is FVKESK. CDR3 bases: TGTGCCAGCAGCTGGGGGCTAGCGGGAAGGTCCTACGAGCAGTACTTC. Translated, it gives CASSWGLAGRSYEQYF.

This clonotype was counted many times. This chain uses TRBV7-2 with TRBJ2-3, with TRBD2 as a possible D gene (6 bases). CDR3 length equals 14 residues. Per germline, CDR1 SGHTA and CDR2 FQGNSA. V was clipped by 5 bases and J by 2 bases, with 11 bases between them. The CDR3 protein is CASSPTRHTDTQYF. The DNA of the CDR3 is TGTGCCAGCAGCCCGACTAGACACACAGATACGCAGTATTTT.

The sample holds many counts of this clonotype. The genes are TRBV4-1 and TRBJ2-5; 9 positions agree with TRBD2. The CDR3 runs 17 residues. After removal of 5 bases from V and 5 bases from J, the junction contained 15 bases not matched to a gene. Germline V gene lookup returns CDR1 MGHRA and CDR2 YSYEKL. CDR3 loop: CASSDQSPAGGRETQYF. DNA of the CDR3: TGCGCCAGCAGCGACCAGTCCCCAGCGGGGGGTCGGGAGACCCAGTACTTC.